This record concerns one T cell receptor beta chain sequence. The antigen remains unidentified. Using immunoSEQ multiplex PCR, the repertoire was profiled, and TCRdb retains in-frame clones only, with some absent. The sample lists almost 200 clones; roughly 90% were seen once. The sample belongs to a study of primary melanoma T cells and metastatic recurrence. Study context: Primary melanomas here were stage T2 to T4, over 1 mm thick.

Germline V gene data show CDR1 as MNHGY and CDR2 as SAAAGT. Deletions cut 2 bases from V and 7 bases from J, with 18 bases between. The CDR3 length is 15 residues. Study-wide results and limits: Regardless of ulceration, mitotic rate or nodal disease, >20% T-cell fraction appeared protective.

The TCR was taken from a human donor with melanoma. Specimen: melanoma tumor tissue. The V call is TRBV6-8, the J call TRBJ2-7; D possibly corresponds to TRBD2 (6 bases). The CDR3 DNA follows: TGTGCCAGCAGTTACGGCGGGGTCAGCCCCCGGGAGCAGTACTTC. It codes for CASSYGGVSPREQYF.